The clone carrying this TCR beta chain turned up a few times. The V and J ends lost 3 bases and 1 base respectively, with 10 bases between them. Germline V gene data show CDR1 as SGDLS and CDR2 as YYNGEE. The CDR3 length is 14 residues. The entry originates in a study of blood T cells in healthy people across ages. The use of a sample-barcoded 5' primer and a J-beta primer mix characterized a second PCR of roughly 6 to 11 cycles. TCRdb re-derived calls from the 5' RACE reads in MiXCR, one entry per CDR3 protein. This table holds over 700,000 distinct CDR3 sequences, roughly 53% found once. The sample was blood. This chain connects TRBV9 to TRBJ2-5; D assignment may be TRBD1 or TRBD2 (5 bases each). The source of this sequence is an older man in good health. The CDR3 is CASSASGAQETQYF. Here the CDR3 DNA reads TGTGCCAGCAGCGCCTCCGGGGCCCAAGAGACCCAGTACTTC.